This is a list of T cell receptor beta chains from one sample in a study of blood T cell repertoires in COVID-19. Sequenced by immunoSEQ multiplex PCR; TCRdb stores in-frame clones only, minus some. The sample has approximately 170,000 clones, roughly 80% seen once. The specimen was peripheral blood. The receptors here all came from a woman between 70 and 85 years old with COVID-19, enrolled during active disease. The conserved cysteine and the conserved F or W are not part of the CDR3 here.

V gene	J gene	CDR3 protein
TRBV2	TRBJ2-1	ATRTASYNEQF
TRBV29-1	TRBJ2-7	SVERGKGYEQY
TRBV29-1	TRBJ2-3	SVAFAGGPSDTQY
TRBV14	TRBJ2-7	ASSEFKGLSEQY
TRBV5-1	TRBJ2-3	ASSRTRGKADTQY
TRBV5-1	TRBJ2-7	ASSLDAGSYEQY
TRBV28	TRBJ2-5	ASSFRSRETQY
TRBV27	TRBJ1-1	ASIPGGVNTEAF
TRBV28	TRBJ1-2	ASSFTSGQGGYT
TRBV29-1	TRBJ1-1	SVAQGTGTEAF
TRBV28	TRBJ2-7	ASSLSGSSYEQY
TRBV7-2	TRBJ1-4	ASSLQATNEKLF
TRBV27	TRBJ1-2	ASSLLGAAYGYT
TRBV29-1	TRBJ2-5	SVDGDRKETQY
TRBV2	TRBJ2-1	ASSDSGYEQF
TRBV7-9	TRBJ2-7	ASSLGGSTNEQY
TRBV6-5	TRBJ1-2	ASSYGRDRGYGYT
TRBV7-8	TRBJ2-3	ASSLEGSSTDTQY
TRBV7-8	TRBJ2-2	ASSLPGGELF
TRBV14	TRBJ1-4	ASSLSGLGEKLF
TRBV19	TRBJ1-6	ASSTTGDTNHH
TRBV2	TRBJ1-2	ASSEETGKNYGYT
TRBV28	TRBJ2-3	ASSRTRTTDTQY
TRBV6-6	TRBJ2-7	ASSGKDTRSSYEQY
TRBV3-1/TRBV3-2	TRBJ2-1	ASSQVRLATYNEQF
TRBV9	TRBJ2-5	ASSLMTGGETQY
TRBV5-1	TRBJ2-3	ASSLESKFTDTQY
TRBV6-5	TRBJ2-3	ASRLSGGWDTQY
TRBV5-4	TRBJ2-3	ASSLDRGRTDTQY
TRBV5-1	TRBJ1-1	ASSVRPGQNQLEAF
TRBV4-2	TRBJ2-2	ASSRRQANPVDGELF
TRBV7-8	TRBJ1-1	ASSLGAGRDTEAF
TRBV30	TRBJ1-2	AWTPWDRGYGYT
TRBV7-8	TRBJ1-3	ASSSQGRGNTIY
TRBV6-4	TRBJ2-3	ASSEAPGLADTQY
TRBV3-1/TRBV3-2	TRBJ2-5	ASSRLGGEVEETQY
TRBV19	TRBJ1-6	ASSTRTRTARNSPLH
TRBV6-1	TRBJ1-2	ASNEQGNNYGYT
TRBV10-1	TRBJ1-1	ASSRGGNTEAF
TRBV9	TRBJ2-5	ASSVAGGGKETQY
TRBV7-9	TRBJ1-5	ASSQGLPLNQPQH
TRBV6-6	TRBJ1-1	ASTNRGRQEAF
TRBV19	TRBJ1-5	ASSAVRDQPQH
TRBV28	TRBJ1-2	ASSLRARGYGYT
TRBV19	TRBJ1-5	ASSIKGVQPQH
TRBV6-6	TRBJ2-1	ASSYMDRYNEQF
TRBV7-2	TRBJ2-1	ASSLNAGAYNEQF
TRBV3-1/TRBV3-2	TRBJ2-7	ASSQLVRHLMY
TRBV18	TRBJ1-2	ASSPPSGYGYT
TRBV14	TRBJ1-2	ASSQDRRDLGYT
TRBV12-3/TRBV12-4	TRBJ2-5	ASRKAGGETQY
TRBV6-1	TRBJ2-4	ASSEVADIQY
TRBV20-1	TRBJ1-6	SASGGAVVNSPLH
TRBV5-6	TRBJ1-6	ASSLAPAVSYNSPLH
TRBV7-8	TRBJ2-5	ASSPGRGSETQY